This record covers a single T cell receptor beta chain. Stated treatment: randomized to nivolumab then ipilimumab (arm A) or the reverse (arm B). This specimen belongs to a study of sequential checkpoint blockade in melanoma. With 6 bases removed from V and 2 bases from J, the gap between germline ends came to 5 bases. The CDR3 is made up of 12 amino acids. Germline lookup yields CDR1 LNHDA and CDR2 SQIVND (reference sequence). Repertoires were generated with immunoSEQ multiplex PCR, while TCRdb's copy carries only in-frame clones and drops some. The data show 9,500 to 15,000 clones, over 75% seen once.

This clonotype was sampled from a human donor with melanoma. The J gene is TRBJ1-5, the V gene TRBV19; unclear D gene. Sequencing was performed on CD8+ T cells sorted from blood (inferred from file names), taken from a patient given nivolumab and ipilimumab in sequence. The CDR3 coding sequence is TGTGCCAGTAGCCAGGGCAATCAGCCCCAGCATTTT. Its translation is CASSQGNQPQHF.